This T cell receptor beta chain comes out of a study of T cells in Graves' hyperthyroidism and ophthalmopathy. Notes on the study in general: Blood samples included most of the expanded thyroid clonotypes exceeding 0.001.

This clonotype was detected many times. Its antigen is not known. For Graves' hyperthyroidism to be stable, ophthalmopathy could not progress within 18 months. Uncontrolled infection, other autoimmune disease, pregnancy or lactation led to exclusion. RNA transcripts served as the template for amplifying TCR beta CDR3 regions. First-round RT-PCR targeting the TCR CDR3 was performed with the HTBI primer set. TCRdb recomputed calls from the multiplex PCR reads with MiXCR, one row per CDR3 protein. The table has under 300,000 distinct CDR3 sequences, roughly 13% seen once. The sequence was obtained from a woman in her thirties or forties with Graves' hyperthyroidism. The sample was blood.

This chain's CDR3 is CSAVPSDRLYEKLFF. As DNA, the CDR3 is TGCAGTGCGGTTCCTTCGGACAGGCTGTATGAAAAACTGTTTTTT. V gene TRBV20-1 combines with J gene TRBJ1-4; TRBD1 aligns across 7 bases. This CDR3 has 15 residues. With V trimmed by 6 bases and J by 6 bases, 13 bases remained unmatched. Germline V lookup: CDR1 DFQATT, CDR2 SNEGSKA (reference sequence).